The rows below give T cell receptor beta chains drawn from one sample of a study of blood T cell repertoires in COVID-19. TCRdb's table, derived via immunoSEQ multiplex PCR, lists solely in-frame clones and lacks some. Of about 100,000 clones detected, about 85% appear once; the ten largest clones hold around an eighth. Sample: peripheral blood. The receptors come from a man aged 50 or older with active or convalescent COVID-19. Both conserved end residues are part of each CDR3. Fields, in order: V gene, J gene, CDR3 protein.

TRBV2	TRBJ2-1	CASNLGQSAAFF
TRBV9	TRBJ2-5	CASSGTIQETQYF
TRBV2	TRBJ2-5	CASNRDLQETQYF
TRBV6-4	TRBJ2-2	CASSDDGASGAGELFF
TRBV6-1	TRBJ1-2	CASSEDRDFNYGYTF
TRBV7-9	TRBJ2-2	CASSFQGAGELFF
TRBV24-1	TRBJ2-1	CATSDSGAYNEQFF
TRBV11-2	TRBJ2-3	CASSQSTSTDTQYF
TRBV4-2	TRBJ2-1	CASSQLAGGPGEQFF
TRBV5-1	TRBJ1-4	CASSSGTDNEKLFF
TRBV4-1	TRBJ2-1	CASSQDRLAVYNEQFF
TRBV18	TRBJ2-5	CASSPGTSGAGETQYF
TRBV6-5	TRBJ1-2	CASTRTGGFGYTF
TRBV7-3	TRBJ2-3	CASSLQGGPDTQYF
TRBV12-3/TRBV12-4	TRBJ2-3	CASGLSTDTQYF
TRBV28	TRBJ2-5	CASSLRGQKYF
TRBV12-3/TRBV12-4	TRBJ2-1	CAAILVDEQFF
TRBV19	TRBJ2-3	CASSIRIVADTQYF
TRBV9	TRBJ2-7	CASSGRTENTYEQYF
TRBV6-5	TRBJ2-3	CASSSGMYTDTQYF
TRBV19	TRBJ1-1	CASIRDRDNTEAFF
TRBV6-5	TRBJ1-2	CASRRTDHLYGYTF
TRBV7-7	TRBJ2-5	CASSQASGGETQYF
TRBV3-1/TRBV3-2	TRBJ2-2	CASSQSAEKLFF
TRBV3-1/TRBV3-2	TRBJ1-1	CASSPQGGTEAFF
TRBV9	TRBJ2-3	CASSVVGDTDTQYF
TRBV25-1	TRBJ1-5	CASAGTGAEGSSNQPQHF
TRBV6-6	TRBJ1-1	CASSYSDRSSEAFF
TRBV4-1	TRBJ2-7	CASSQEGTSGAYEQYF
TRBV3-1/TRBV3-2	TRBJ2-5	CASSQGLAIQETQYF
TRBV24-1	TRBJ1-4	CATSDAGTGTYENEKLFF
TRBV18	TRBJ2-5	CASSPTGLAGVETQYF
TRBV5-1	TRBJ1-2	CASSLINREDGYTF
TRBV3-1/TRBV3-2	TRBJ2-7	CASSQSEEQYF
TRBV5-1	TRBJ1-1	CASSYAVGNTEAFF
TRBV10-2	TRBJ2-3	CASAELLGLVVCVADTQYF
TRBV2	TRBJ1-2	CASSGTGDYGYTF
TRBV10-3	TRBJ1-2	CAISESDRGSGYTF
TRBV2	TRBJ2-7	CASSITSVSYEQYF
TRBV15	TRBJ1-2	CATSRDITVTGRGYTF
TRBV20-1	TRBJ1-6	CSASGGQGLSPLHF
TRBV14	TRBJ2-5	CASSHLLAHETQYF
TRBV13	TRBJ2-5	CASSFGETQYF
TRBV10-3	TRBJ2-7	CAISGDRSGAYEQYF
TRBV5-1	TRBJ2-1	CASSAQVTGDEQFF
TRBV5-8	TRBJ2-3	CASESRGGRTSQYF
TRBV9	TRBJ2-5	CASSVGARDQETQYF
TRBV14	TRBJ2-7	CASSPNQGHYEQYF
TRBV10-2	TRBJ1-6	CASQYSIGGNSPLHF
TRBV14	TRBJ2-5	CASSQEDRGRVKTQYF
TRBV19	TRBJ1-2	CASSIVSRAPNYGYTF
TRBV5-1	TRBJ1-6	CASSVGQGFNNSPLHF
TRBV5-1	TRBJ2-7	CASSPIRGGGLSDEQYF